This TCR beta chain was observed in a study of lymphopenia after photon versus proton radiotherapy. Per the germline V gene, CDR1 is MNHNY and CDR2 is SVGAGI (reference sequence). The CDR3 is 15 amino acids. V lost 0 bases, J lost 1 base, and 10 bases lay in between. Data came from immunoSEQ multiplex PCR; TCRdb stores just in-frame clones and leaves some out. The sample shows about 26,000 clones, around 83% of them seen only once. This clonotype was obtained from a young man with gastric cancer. The chain carries TRBV6-6 and TRBJ2-7; D unresolved. This material consisted of peripheral blood, taken from a patient treated with photon-based radiotherapy. CDR3 in amino acids: CASSYSGRSSYEQYF. CDR3 in DNA: TGTGCCAGCAGTTACTCGGGCAGGTCTTCCTACGAGCAGTACTTC.